The 6 T cell receptor beta chains below were found in one sample sequenced in a study of blood T cell repertoires in COVID-19. The method was immunoSEQ multiplex PCR; TCRdb's version includes in-frame clones alone and lacks a portion of them. The sample has 87,000 or so clones; about 87% are singletons. The specimen sequenced was peripheral blood. These receptors were collected from a man older than 75 with acute or convalescent COVID-19.

The genes are TRBV29-1 and TRBJ1-2, with D unresolved. Germline-derived CDR1 and CDR2 are SQVTM and ANQGSEA. Trimming stripped 7 bases from V and 1 base from J, with 10 bases between. There are 12 residues in the CDR3. DNA for the CDR3: TGCAGCGGCGCCGGGATTAACTATGGCTACACCTTC. This gives the protein CSGAGINYGYTF.

This clone was detected once. The rearrangement joins TRBV7-9 to TRBJ1-2; 8 positions match TRBD1. V was pared by 8 bases and J by 4 bases, with 6 bases of the junction left unmatched. This CDR3 is 13 amino acids long. Germline V gene data show CDR1 as SEHNR and CDR2 as FQNEAQ (reference sequence). The CDR3 region has the DNA TGTGCCAGCTCACCGGGGACAGGCTATGGCTACACCTTC. Protein product: CASSPGTGYGYTF.

The chain has TRBV19 and TRBJ2-1; D gene unclear. The CDR3 is made up of 15 amino acids. CDR1 LNHDA and CDR2 SQIVND come from the germline V gene (reference sequence). V was cut by 5 bases and J by 0 bases, with 11 bases left in between. The CDR3 nucleotides are TGTGCCAGTAGTCCGCGACTCAGCTCCTACAATGAGCAGTTCTTC. As protein: CASSPRLSSYNEQFF.

The gene calls are TRBV21-1 and TRBJ2-7; the table's TRBD1 call for D was not verified on the DNA. TRBV21-1 is annotated as a pseudogene. CDR3 size: 18 residues. This CDR3 is CASRFRDRGRNEAYEQYF. CDR3 coding DNA: TGTGCCAGCAGATTCCGGGACAGGGGGCGCAACGAGGCCTACGAGCAGTACTTC.

This sequence joins TRBV30 and TRBJ2-3, with 7 bases identical to TRBD2. The CDR3 has 14 amino acids. With V trimmed by 1 base and J by 5 bases, 6 bases remained unmatched. Germline-derived CDR1 and CDR2 are GTSNPN and SVGIG (reference sequence). The CDR3 loop is CAWSAGGSGDTQYF. As DNA, the CDR3 is TGTGCCTGGAGTGCGGGGGGTAGCGGAGATACGCAGTATTTT.

This clone was counted a single time. J is TRBJ1-2 and V is TRBV6-1, with D maybe TRBD1 (6 bases). CDR3 length: 14 amino acids. From germline, CDR1 is MNHNS and CDR2 SASEGT. V was clipped by 2 bases and J by 9 bases, with 16 bases between them. CDR3 sequence reads: CASSEQGPRGSYTF. CDR3 nucleotide sequence: TGTGCCAGCAGTGAACAGGGGCCGAGGGGAAGCTACACCTTC.